This entry features one TCR beta chain sequence. The antigen is undetermined. The V end lost 4 bases, the J end lost 2 bases, and 9 bases lay between the germline ends. The germline gives CDR1 SGHAT, CDR2 FQNNGV. The CDR3 runs 13 residues. Method: immunoSEQ multiplex PCR; TCRdb's copy keeps in-frame clones and lacks some. The sample has some 52,000 clones; over 60% are singletons. This specimen comes from a study of T cells in localized non-small cell lung cancer. Findings of the study overall: Sequencing was limited to one tumor region, leaving the possibility of heterogeneity open. Highest T cell clonality was seen in uninvolved adjacent lung, surpassing that measured in tumor. A median of roughly 52 of the top 100 tumor clones appeared in adjacent lung, which was paired and uninvolved.

The sequencing used PBMCs, collected before any cancer treatment. V gene TRBV11-2 combines with J gene TRBJ2-7; D not certain. The sequence was obtained from a woman aged 40-69 years with stage II lung adenocarcinoma. Written as DNA, the CDR3 is TGTGCCAGCAGCTCGACTTCGGCCTACGAGCAGTACTTC. Translated: CASSSTSAYEQYF.